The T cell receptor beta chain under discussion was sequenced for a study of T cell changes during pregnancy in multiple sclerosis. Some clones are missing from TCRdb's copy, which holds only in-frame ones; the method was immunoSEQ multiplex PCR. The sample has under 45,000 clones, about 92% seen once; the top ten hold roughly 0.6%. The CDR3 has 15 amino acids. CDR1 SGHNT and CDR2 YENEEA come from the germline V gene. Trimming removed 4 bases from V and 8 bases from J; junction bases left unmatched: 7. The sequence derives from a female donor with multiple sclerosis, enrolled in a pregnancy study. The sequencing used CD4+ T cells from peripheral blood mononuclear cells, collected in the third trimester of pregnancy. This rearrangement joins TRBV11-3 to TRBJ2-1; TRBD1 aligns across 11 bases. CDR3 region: CASSSSGQGADEQFF. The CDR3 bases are TGTGCCAGCAGCTCCTCTGGACAGGGGGCCGATGAGCAGTTCTTC.